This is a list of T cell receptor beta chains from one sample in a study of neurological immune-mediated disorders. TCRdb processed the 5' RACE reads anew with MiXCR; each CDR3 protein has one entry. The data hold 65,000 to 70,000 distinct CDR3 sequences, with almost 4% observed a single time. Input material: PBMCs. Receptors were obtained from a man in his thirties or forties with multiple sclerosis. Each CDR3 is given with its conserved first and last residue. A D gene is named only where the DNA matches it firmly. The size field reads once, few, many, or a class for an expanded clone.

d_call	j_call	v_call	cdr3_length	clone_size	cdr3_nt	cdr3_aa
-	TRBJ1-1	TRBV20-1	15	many	TGCAGTGCTAGAGATCGTGGTAGGGCGGACACTGAAGCTTTCTTT	CSARDRGRADTEAFF
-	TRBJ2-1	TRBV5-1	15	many	TGCGCCAGCAGCTTTACCGGGGGCCAATACAATGAGCAGTTCTTC	CASSFTGGQYNEQFF
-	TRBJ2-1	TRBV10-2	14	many	TGCGCCAGCAGTGTTCTTAACCCGTACAATGAGCAGTTCTTC	CASSVLNPYNEQFF
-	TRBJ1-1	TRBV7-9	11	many	TGTGCCAGCAACCGGGACACTGAAGCTTTCTTT	CASNRDTEAFF
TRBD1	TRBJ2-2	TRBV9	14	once	TGTGCCAGCAGCGTAGTACAGGGGCCCGGGGAGCTGTTTTTT	CASSVVQGPGELFF
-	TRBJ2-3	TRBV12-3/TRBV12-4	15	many	TGTGCCAGCAGTTTCAGGGAATTCAGCACAGATACGCAGTATTTT	CASSFREFSTDTQYF
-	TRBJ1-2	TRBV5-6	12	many	TGTGCCAGTACGACAGCCAACTATGGCTACACCTTC	CASTTANYGYTF
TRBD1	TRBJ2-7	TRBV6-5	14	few	TGTGCCAGCAGCCGGACAGGGACCGCCTACGAGCAGTACTTC	CASSRTGTAYEQYF
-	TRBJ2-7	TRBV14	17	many	TGTGCCAGCAGCGACATTTTCGACAGGGCGGGAGTATACGAGCAGTACTTC	CASSDIFDRAGVYEQYF
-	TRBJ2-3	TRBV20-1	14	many	TGCAGTGCTTGGACAGAGCTAAACACAGATACGCAGTATTTT	CSAWTELNTDTQYF